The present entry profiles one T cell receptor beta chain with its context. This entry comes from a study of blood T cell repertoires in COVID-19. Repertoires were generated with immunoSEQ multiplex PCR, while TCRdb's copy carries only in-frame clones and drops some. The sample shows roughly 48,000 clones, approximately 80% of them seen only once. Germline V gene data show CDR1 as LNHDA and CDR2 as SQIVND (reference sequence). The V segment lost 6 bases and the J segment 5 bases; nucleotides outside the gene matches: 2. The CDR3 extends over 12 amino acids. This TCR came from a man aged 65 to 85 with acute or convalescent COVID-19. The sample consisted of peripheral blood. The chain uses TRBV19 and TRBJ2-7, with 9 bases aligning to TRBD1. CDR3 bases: TGTGCCAGTAGGCGGACAGGGGACGAGCAGTACTTC. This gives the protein CASRRTGDEQYF.